These 21 T cell receptor beta chains originate from one sample sequenced in a study of control samples from healthy donors and cancer patients. Libraries were prepared by immunoSEQ multiplex PCR; TCRdb keeps only in-frame clonotypes and omits some of them. The sample lists about 140,000 clones; 90% to 95% were seen once. Sequencing was done on a sample of blood. Receptors originate from a man aged 40-55 years in good health.

V usage is TRBV6-6 and J usage is TRBJ2-7; 7 positions agree with TRBD2. CDR1 and CDR2 from the germline V gene are MNHNY and SVGAGI (reference sequence). Trimming at V came to 2 bases and at J to 2 bases, leaving 3 bases not matched to a gene. The CDR3 is 14 residues long. The CDR3, as DNA: TGTGCCAGCAGTTACCTCGGACTAGCCTACGAGCAGTACTTC. Translated: CASSYLGLAYEQYF.

The chain is built from TRBV12-3 or TRBV12-4 and TRBJ1-2; D unresolved. This CDR3 has 13 amino acids. V lost 5 bases and J 1 base, leaving 8 bases between the germline ends. The CDR3 region has the DNA TGTGCCAGCAGTAAACAGCTTAACTATGGCTACACCTTC. Its protein product is CASSKQLNYGYTF.

V is TRBV5-8 and J is TRBJ2-5; TRBD1 might be the D (6 bases). The germline gives CDR1 SGHTS, CDR2 YDEGEE. This CDR3 region has 14 residues. V shed 4 bases and J shed 4 bases, with 14 bases lying between them. The CDR3 protein is CASSDHRAGETQYF. CDR3 DNA sequence: TGTGCCAGCAGCGACCACAGGGCTGGAGAGACCCAGTACTTC.

This chain connects TRBV29-1 to TRBJ1-4; no clear D. CDR3 length equals 12 residues. Germline values: CDR1 SQVTM, CDR2 ANQGSEA. Between the trimmed V and J ends, which lost 6 bases and 4 bases, there was a span of 9 bases. This chain's CDR3 is CSVSGHNEKLFF. CDR3 DNA sequence: TGCAGCGTCAGTGGGCATAATGAAAAACTGTTTTTT. The full variable domain, with the rest looked up from reference TRBV29-1 and TRBJ1-4, is SAVISQKPSRDICQRGTSLTIQCQVDSQVTMMFWYRQQPGQSLTLIATANQGSEATYESGFVIDKFPISRPNLTFSTLTVSNMSPEDSSIYLCSVSGHNEKLFFGSGTQLSVL.

The chain couples TRBV28 to TRBJ1-3; 7 nucleotides line up with TRBD1. This CDR3 is built from 15 residues. The trim removed 5 bases at V and 4 bases at J, leaving 8 bases unmatched. CDR1 and CDR2 from the germline V gene are MDHEN and SYDVKM. The CDR3 region has the DNA TGTGCCAGCAGTCGAGACAGGGTATACGGAAACACCATATATTTT. This codes for CASSRDRVYGNTIYF.

This clone showed up just a few times. The CDR3 loop reads CASSAPGTGDRDGYTF. The CDR3 DNA reads TGTGCCAGCAGTGCTCCCGGGACAGGGGACAGAGATGGCTACACCTTC. This rearrangement joins TRBV6-1 to TRBJ1-2; TRBD1 matches 10 bases. V lost 4 bases and J lost 6; bases outside the gene matches: 11. This CDR3 is built from 16 residues. The V gene's germline CDR1 is MNHNS and CDR2 SASEGT.

The chain couples TRBV27 to TRBJ1-5; 7 nucleotides match TRBD1. Germline V gene sequence: CDR1 MNHEY, CDR2 SMNVEV (reference sequence). The CDR3 extends over 15 amino acids. Losses at the gene ends were 6 bases for V and 1 base for J; bases not matched to a gene: 6. The CDR3 DNA reads TGTGCCAGCAGAGTTTCGGGACAGAGCAATCAGCCCCAGCATTTT. Its translation is CASRVSGQSNQPQHF.

The gene calls are TRBV6-5 and TRBJ2-3, with 7 bases identical to TRBD1. The CDR3 loop spans 15 amino acids. With 6 bases clipped from V and 4 bases from J, the junction kept 10 bases outside the gene matches. Germline CDR1 reads MNHEY; CDR2 reads SVGAGI. In DNA form, the CDR3 reads TGTGCCAGCAGAAGATGGGGGCAGGGGGCAGATACGCAGTATTTT. It is translated as CASRRWGQGADTQYF.

This chain links TRBV6-1 with TRBJ1-1; no reliable D call. This CDR3 has 13 residues. V was shortened by 1 base and J by 0 bases, with 3 bases between the two germline ends. Per germline, CDR1 MNHNS and CDR2 SASEGT. CDR3 bases: TGTGCCAGCAGTGAAGGTCTGAACACTGAAGCTTTCTTT. Protein: CASSEGLNTEAFF.

The chain is built from TRBV19 and TRBJ1-2; D possibly corresponds to TRBD1 (6 bases). Trimming cost V 10 bases and J 6 bases, with 18 bases left between them. The germline V gene encodes CDR1 LNHDA and CDR2 SQIVND (reference sequence). This CDR3 spans 13 amino acids. CDR3 DNA sequence: TGTGCCATTTCGCGAGGGGGAATGAATGGCTACACCTTC. Its protein is CAISRGGMNGYTF.

The genes are TRBV27 and TRBJ2-3; D remains ambiguous. The CDR3 extends over 14 amino acids. Germline V gene data show CDR1 as MNHEY and CDR2 as SMNVEV (reference sequence). V was pared by 3 bases and J by 4 bases, with 11 bases between. CDR3 sequence: CASSFRLNPDTQYF. Here the CDR3 DNA reads TGTGCCAGCAGTTTTCGTCTTAACCCAGATACGCAGTATTTT.

The chain uses TRBV6-5 and TRBJ1-1; D uncertain. The CDR3 sequence is 12 residues long. Trimming removed 9 bases at V and 2 bases at J, with 10 bases between. In germline, CDR1 is MNHEY, CDR2 SVGAGI. The CDR3 DNA reads as TGTGCCAGTCTAGGACCTAACACTGAAGCTTTCTTT. Translating gives CASLGPNTEAFF.

The chain combines TRBV18 with TRBJ2-7; D gene unclear. Trimming shortened V by 0 bases and J by 0 bases, and 30 bases separated the two germline ends. Germline CDR1 and CDR2: KGHSH and LQKENI. The CDR3 spans 22 residues. The CDR3, as DNA: TGTGCCAGCTCACCACCATCACAATTCAAGCAGGCTAAGGCTAAAATCTCCTACGAGCAGTACTTC. Protein sequence: CASSPPSQFKQAKAKISYEQYF.

The chain combines TRBV10-1 with TRBJ1-4; 9 bases are shared with TRBD1. CDR3 size: 15 residues. CDR1 and CDR2 from the germline V gene are WNHNN and SYGVQD (reference sequence). V lost 7 bases, J lost 8 bases, and 11 bases stayed unmatched. CDR3 residues: CASTVLQGANEKLFF. Here the CDR3 DNA reads TGCGCCAGCACGGTCCTACAGGGGGCAAACGAAAAACTGTTTTTT.

This clone was counted a single time. The rearrangement uses TRBV29-1 and TRBJ2-1; TRBD2 is a possible D gene (5 bases). Germline V gene data show CDR1 as SQVTM and CDR2 as ANQGSEA. Deletions cut 7 bases from V and 1 base from J, with 20 bases between. The CDR3 is made up of 16 amino acids. DNA for the CDR3: TGCAGCGGCCTACTGGAAGCGGATAGGTCCTACAATGAGCAGTTCTTC. This gives the protein CSGLLEADRSYNEQFF.

V usage is TRBV12-3 or TRBV12-4 and J usage is TRBJ1-1; 7 bases agree with TRBD1. CDR3 length: 13 residues. V shed 8 bases and J 5 bases; nucleotides not matched to a gene: 8. The CDR3 spells CASRLRGQTEAFF. The CDR3 DNA follows: TGTGCCAGCCGGCTTCGGGGACAGACTGAAGCTTTCTTT.

In its sample, this clone was seen once. This rearrangement joins TRBV29-1 to TRBJ1-2; 8 nucleotides match TRBD1. The junction had 7 bases not matched to a gene; V was cut back by 7 bases and J by 3 bases. In germline, CDR1 is SQVTM, CDR2 ANQGSEA. The CDR3 is 13 residues long. In nucleotides, the CDR3 is TGCAGCGCAACAGGGGGGGAGTACTATGGCTACACCTTC. This gives the protein CSATGGEYYGYTF.

The chain uses TRBV5-6 and TRBJ2-5; D is possibly TRBD2 (7 bases). The CDR3 runs 13 residues. Germline CDR1 reads SGHDT; CDR2 reads YYEEEE. Trimming took 4 bases from V and 5 from J, leaving 12 bases between them. The CDR3: CASSRGGVETQYF. As DNA, the CDR3 is TGTGCCAGCAGCAGGGGGGGAGTGGAGACCCAGTACTTC.

CDR3 amino acids: CASSFFNTGRRGEQFF. The CDR3 nucleotides read TGTGCCAGCAGTTTCTTCAACACGGGGCGTCGGGGTGAGCAGTTCTTC. The genes are TRBV6-2 or TRBV6-3 and TRBJ2-1; possibly TRBD1 or TRBD2 for D (5 bases each). The germline V gene encodes CDR1 MNHEY and CDR2 SVGEGT. The CDR3 spans 16 residues. With 4 bases removed from V and 9 bases from J, the gap between germline ends came to 22 bases.

The chain employs TRBV30 and TRBJ2-2; perhaps TRBD1 as D (6 bases). CDR3 length: 14 residues. CDR1 and CDR2 (germline): GTSNPN, SVGIG (reference sequence). The ends were cut back, 2 bases at V and 2 bases at J, with 9 bases in the middle. The CDR3 DNA reads as TGTGCCTGGAGTTTACAGGGCAACACCGGGGAGCTGTTTTTT. This codes for CAWSLQGNTGELFF.

This clone was recorded once. This chain connects TRBV9 to TRBJ2-1; TRBD1 matches 8 bases. Per the germline V gene, CDR1 is SGDLS and CDR2 is YYNGEE. This CDR3 contains 15 residues. Trimming removed 5 bases from V and 4 bases from J; junction bases left unmatched: 8. The chain's CDR3 is CASSPGQGGYNEQFF. Written as DNA, the CDR3 is TGTGCCAGCAGTCCAGGACAGGGAGGTTACAATGAGCAGTTCTTC.